This T cell receptor (beta chain) originates from a study of blood T cell repertoires in COVID-19. Germline V CDR1 and CDR2: KGHSH, LQKENI. The V end was cut by 1 base, the J end by 0 bases, with 13 bases between. CDR3 size: 17 residues. The table came from immunoSEQ multiplex PCR; TCRdb's copy has only in-frame clones and leaves some out. The table records about 240,000 clones, 80% to 90% of them present only once. V is TRBV18 and J is TRBJ2-1; perhaps TRBD2 as D (6 bases). This sequence originates from a woman aged 25 to 39 who had recovered from COVID-19. Material for sequencing was PBMCs or T cells enriched from blood (not recorded which). CDR3 sequence reads: CASSPLLAPSSYNEQFF. CDR3 sequence (DNA): TGTGCCAGCTCACCACTCCTAGCGCCGAGCTCCTACAATGAGCAGTTCTTC.